A selection of T cell receptor beta chains follows, all from one sample in a study of blood T cells in healthy people across ages. MiXCR was run by TCRdb on the 5' RACE reads, yielding one entry per CDR3 protein. The data contain 700,000 to 900,000 distinct CDR3 sequences, approximately 53% of them seen just once; the ten biggest clones take up about 42%. Material for sequencing was blood. These receptor sequences come from a man older than 75 in good health. CDR3s include the opening cysteine and the closing phenylalanine or tryptophan. The D gene is left open where the match is weak. A clone size is listed for some rows: how often the clone was seen (once, few, many), or a class if it is expanded.

>TRBV5-1|.|TRBD2|15|TRBJ2-1
TGCGCCAGCAGCTCGGGACGAGCGGGAGACAATGAGCAGTTCTTC
CASSSGRAGDNEQFF
>TRBV20-1|.|.|12|TRBJ2-1
TGCAGAGCGGGCTCAGCCTACAATGAGCAGTTCTTC
CRAGSAYNEQFF
>TRBV5-1|.|.|16|TRBJ2-5
TGCGCCAGCAGCTTGGTAGGGGGAGGGCTCCAAGAGACCCAGTACTTC
CASSLVGGGLQETQYF
>TRBV7-2|.|.|15|TRBJ2-1
TGTGCCATCCCCAACAGGAGGAGCTCCTACAATGAGCAGTTCTTC
CAIPNRRSSYNEQFF
>TRBV20-1|once|.|13|TRBJ1-5
TGCAGTGCCCTGGGCAGTGGCAATCAGCCCCAGCATTTT
CSALGSGNQPQHF
>TRBV20-1|.|TRBD2|14|TRBJ2-3
TGCAGTGCTATAGCGGGAGGACTGCACAGATACGCGTATTTT
CSAIAGGLHRYAYF
>TRBV7-2|few|TRBD2|14|TRBJ2-7
TGTGCCAGCAGCTTAGCGGGGGGGAATCACGAGCAGTACTTC
CASSLAGGNHEQYF
>TRBV7-8|.|.|14|TRBJ2-3
TGTGCCAGCAGCCGACAGGCCGGCACAGATACGCAGTATTTT
CASSRQAGTDTQYF
>TRBV2|few|TRBD1|16|TRBJ2-6
TGTGCCAGCAGGGTCGGACAGGGAGCTGGGGCCAACGTCCTGACTTTC
CASRVGQGAGANVLTF
>TRBV27|.|.|17|TRBJ2-3
TGTGCCAGCAGTCCCGATCCCCAGGCTCTGGGGGGCAGATACGCGTATTTT
CASSPDPQALGGRYAYF
>TRBV6-6|many|TRBD1|13|TRBJ1-2
TGTGCCAGCAGCCCGACAGGGGGCTATGGCTACACCTTC
CASSPTGGYGYTF
>TRBV2|many|.|14|TRBJ2-7
TGTGCCAGCAGCTTACAGGGAGGAGGCTACGAGCAGTACTTC
CASSLQGGGYEQYF
>TRBV6-6|.|.|15|TRBJ2-7
TGTGCCAGCAGTTACTTGGAGGGAATGTCCTACGAGCAGTACTTC
CASSYLEGMSYEQYF
>TRBV10-3|.|.|14|TRBJ2-1
TGTGCCATCAGTGAAACGGACTCCTACAATGAGCAGTTCTTC
CAISETDSYNEQFF
>TRBV28|.|TRBD1|14|TRBJ2-3
TGTGCCAGCAGTGACAGGGCTGGCACAGATACGCAGTATTTT
CASSDRAGTDTQYF
>TRBV7-8|once|.|17|TRBJ1-5
TGTGCCAGCAGCTTAGAGTGGACAGTGGGCGCGGGGCAGCCCCAGCATTTT
CASSLEWTVGAGQPQHF
>TRBV11-2|.|.|17|TRBJ2-5
TGTGCCAGCAGCTTGGGTCATACAGCCATTTGGGGCAATGAGCAGTACTTC
CASSLGHTAIWGNEQYF
>TRBV7-7|.|.|14|TRBJ2-3
TGTGCTAGCAGCTCCGGAGGGGGGGCAGATACGCAGTATTTT
CASSSGGGADTQYF
>TRBV12-3/TRBV12-4|.|.|14|TRBJ2-7
TGTGCCAGCAGTGCGAGGGCACTGACCTACGAGCAGTACTTC
CASSARALTYEQYF
>TRBV12-3/TRBV12-4|.|.|16|TRBJ2-2
TGTGCCAGCCACAGGGAACTGTCTTCGAACACCGGGGAGCTGTTTTTT
CASHRELSSNTGELFF
>TRBV25-1|.|.|12|TRBJ1-2
TGTGCCAGCAGTGACGGACCTTGGGGCTACACCTTC
CASSDGPWGYTF
>TRBV7-9|.|TRBD2|16|TRBJ2-1
TGTGCCAGCAGCTTCCAGACTAGCGGGACTTACAATGAGCAGTTCTTC
CASSFQTSGTYNEQFF
>TRBV7-6|.|.|12|TRBJ2-5
TGTGCCAGCACGGGGAACCAAGAGACCCAGTACTTC
CASTGNQETQYF
>TRBV6-5|.|.|12|TRBJ2-7
TGTGCCAGCAGTTACCCCGGGTACGAGCAGTACTTC
CASSYPGYEQYF
>TRBV25-1|.|.|14|TRBJ2-7
TGTGCCAGCACCTATAGCTCCGTGGACAATGAGCAGTACTTC
CASTYSSVDNEQYF
>TRBV7-2|few|TRBD2|17|TRBJ2-3
TGTGCCAGCAGCTTAGGTGGGAGGGCTGGAAGGTCAGATACGCAGTATTTT
CASSLGGRAGRSDTQYF
>TRBV4-1|.|.|16|TRBJ2-3
TGCGCCAGCAGCCAAGACGCGGGCAGGACCTGGAGATACGCGTATTTT
CASSQDAGRTWRYAYF
>TRBV20-1|.|.|13|TRBJ1-2
TGCAGTGCTATGAGCCGGGGGTCCTCTGGCTACACCTTC
CSAMSRGSSGYTF
>TRBV20-1|.|TRBD2|20|TRBJ2-1
TGCAGTGCTACTCTCCTGCTAGCGGCAGGCTCATCGAGCTCCTACAATGAGCAGTTCTTC
CSATLLLAAGSSSSYNEQFF
>TRBV12-3/TRBV12-4|.|.|14|TRBJ1-5
TGTGCCAGCAGGGCGGGGGGGGTCAATCAGCCCCAGCATTTT
CASRAGGVNQPQHF
>TRBV28|.|.|14|TRBJ1-2
TGTGCCAGCAGTTCCACAGGGCCTAACTATGGCTACACCTTC
CASSSTGPNYGYTF
>TRBV27|few|TRBD1|15|TRBJ2-2
TGTGCCAGCAGTAAGACAGGGGGGAACACCGGGGAGCTGTTTTTT
CASSKTGGNTGELFF
>TRBV27|.|.|16|TRBJ2-1
TGTGCCAGCAGTTTATTTTCTGTGCAGGGTACGAATGAGCAGTTCTTC
CASSLFSVQGTNEQFF
>TRBV5-5|.|.|15|TRBJ2-1
TGTGCCAGCAGCCGGGCCGGGACTCACTACAATGAGCAGTTCTTC
CASSRAGTHYNEQFF
>TRBV11-2|.|.|14|TRBJ2-1
TGTGCCAGCAGCGTAGCAGTCTCCTACAATGAGCAGTTCTTC
CASSVAVSYNEQFF
>TRBV21-1|.|.|14|TRBJ2-5
TGTGCCAGCATCTACCACGGCATCCGCGGGACCCAGTACTTC
CASIYHGIRGTQYF
>TRBV28|.|.|11|TRBJ2-7
TGTGCCAGCATTGACCTCTACGAGCAGTACTTC
CASIDLYEQYF
>TRBV12-3/TRBV12-4|.|.|14|TRBJ1-1
TGTGCCAGCAGGCAAGGTGGGGGGAACACTGAAGCTTTCTTT
CASRQGGGNTEAFF
>TRBV12-3/TRBV12-4|.|TRBD1|14|TRBJ1-2
TGTGCCAGCAGCCTCGGGACAGGGGTGTGGGGCTACACCTTC
CASSLGTGVWGYTF